This T cell receptor (beta chain) emerged from a study of blood T cell repertoires in COVID-19. Looking at the study overall: Sites across the United States, Italy and Spain contributed samples from acute and convalescent COVID-19. T cells, B-cell-depleted T cells, or PBMCs supplied cDNA or gDNA.

How the authors handled the data: Reference gene primer amplification in the assay estimated nucleated cell counts. Method: immunoSEQ multiplex PCR; TCRdb's copy keeps in-frame clones and lacks some. The V and J calls and clone size come from that table; D and trimming were worked out from the DNA. The repertoire holds fewer than 250,000 clones, around 85% seen once, with around 12% in the top ten. CDR1 ENHRY and CDR2 SYGVKD come from the germline V gene. Trimming took 6 bases from V and 2 from J, leaving 12 bases between them. The CDR3 sequence is 14 residues long. This sequence originates from a woman aged 45-65 years with acute or convalescent COVID-19. Source material: peripheral blood. The genes are TRBV10-3 and TRBJ2-3; D perhaps matches TRBD2 (6 bases). DNA for the CDR3: TGTGCCATCAGGGACTATACGGTCACAGATACGCAGTATTTT. It is translated as CAIRDYTVTDTQYF.